This TCR beta chain stems from a study of CD8 T cells in ankylosing spondylitis (dated by TCRdb to about 2017). About the investigation overall: The study profiled T cell receptor beta repertoires in healthy donors and ankylosing spondylitis patients to find disease-linked TCR variants. Samples of peripheral blood were taken, and for ankylosing spondylitis patients, synovial fluid was collected as well. The whole study cohort included some 100 healthy donors and over 20 ankylosing spondylitis patients.

Broad study findings and their caveats: Some motif variants were previously reported in synovial fluid and blood of reactive arthritis patients, suggesting common disease-initiation mechanisms. According to the report, matched synovial fluid samples from ankylosing spondylitis patients were significantly enriched for the disease-linked clones. Blood from ankylosing spondylitis patients appeared to be characterized by a TCR beta motif composed of eight highly homologous amino acid variants. The disease-linked clones showed a CD8+ phenotype and occurred at relatively low frequencies in peripheral blood.

The reads were generated on an Illumina HiSeq 2500. TCR beta libraries were prepared by quantitative 5'-RACE with molecular barcodes. Turning to the authors' computational methods: Disease-linked TCR variants were identified with a new computational method built on a probabilistic model of VDJ rearrangement. In-frame beta chains were kept once TCRdb had trimmed the public reads at Q25 with fastp and called clones with MiXCR. Identical CDR3 proteins give one entry, which carries the most common genes and DNA. The authors' filters were not applied to this entry. The sample includes 150,000 to 200,000 distinct CDR3 sequences, with more than 10% observed a single time. The ten largest clones take up 16% of the sample. About this clonotype: Its antigen target is currently unknown. The sample holds no much larger clone one base away, and base qualities are not on file.

Source material: blood, either unsorted or a sorted T cell fraction (not recorded which). This TCR was recovered from a male donor with ankylosing spondylitis or in good health (not recorded which).

The CDR3 sequence is CASQRGRSSYNEQFF. In nucleotides, the sequence is TGTGCCAGCCAAAGGGGAAGAAGCTCCTACAATGAGCAGTTCTTC. Recombination joined TRBV25-1 with TRBJ2-1; a weak D assignment points to TRBD1 (5 bases agree). From cysteine to phenylalanine, the CDR3 is 15 amino acids long. The only DNA kept is the CDR3, 45 bases in frame from the first base. V was cut back by 8 bases and J by 0 bases, leaving a gap of 14 bases between them. From the germline V gene, CDR1 is MGHDK and CDR2 is SYGVNS.